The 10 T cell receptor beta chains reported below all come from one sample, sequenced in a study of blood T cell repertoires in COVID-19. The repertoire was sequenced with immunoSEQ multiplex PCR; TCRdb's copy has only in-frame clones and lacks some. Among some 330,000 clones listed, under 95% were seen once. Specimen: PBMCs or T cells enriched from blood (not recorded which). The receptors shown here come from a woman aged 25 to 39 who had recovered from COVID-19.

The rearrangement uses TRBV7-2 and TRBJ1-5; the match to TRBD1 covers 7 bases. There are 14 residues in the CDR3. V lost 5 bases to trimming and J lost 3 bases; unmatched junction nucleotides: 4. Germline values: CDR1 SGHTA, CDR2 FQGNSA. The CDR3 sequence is CASSMTGNNQPQHF. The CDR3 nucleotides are TGTGCCAGCAGCATGACAGGGAACAATCAGCCCCAGCATTTT.

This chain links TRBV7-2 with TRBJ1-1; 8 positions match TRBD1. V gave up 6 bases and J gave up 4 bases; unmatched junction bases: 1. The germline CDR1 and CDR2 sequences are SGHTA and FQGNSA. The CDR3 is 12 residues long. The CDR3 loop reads CASSTGGTEAFF. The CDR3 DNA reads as TGTGCCAGCAGTACAGGGGGCACTGAAGCTTTCTTT.

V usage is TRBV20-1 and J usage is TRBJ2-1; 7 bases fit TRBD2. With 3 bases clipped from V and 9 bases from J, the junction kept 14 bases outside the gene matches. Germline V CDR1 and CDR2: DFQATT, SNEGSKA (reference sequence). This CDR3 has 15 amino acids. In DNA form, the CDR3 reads TGCAGTGCTAGTGTGACTAGCAGCTACTCCGGTGAGCAGTTCTTC. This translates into CSASVTSSYSGEQFF.

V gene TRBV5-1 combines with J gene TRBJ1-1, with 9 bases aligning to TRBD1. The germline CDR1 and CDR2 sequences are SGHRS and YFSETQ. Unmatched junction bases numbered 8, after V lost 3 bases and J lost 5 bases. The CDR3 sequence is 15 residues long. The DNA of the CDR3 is TGCGCCAGCAGCTGGGAGACAGGGGGAGTAACTGAAGCTTTCTTT. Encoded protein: CASSWETGGVTEAFF.

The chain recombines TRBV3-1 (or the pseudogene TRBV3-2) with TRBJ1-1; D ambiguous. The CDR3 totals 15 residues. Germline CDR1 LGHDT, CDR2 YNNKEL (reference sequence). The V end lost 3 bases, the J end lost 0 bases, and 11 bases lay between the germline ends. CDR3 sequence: CASSHKGTMNTEAFF. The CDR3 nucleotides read TGTGCCAGCAGCCACAAAGGAACTATGAACACTGAAGCTTTCTTT.

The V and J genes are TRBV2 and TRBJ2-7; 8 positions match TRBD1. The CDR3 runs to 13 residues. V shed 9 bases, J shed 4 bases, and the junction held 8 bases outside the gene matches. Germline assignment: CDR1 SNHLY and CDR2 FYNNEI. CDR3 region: CARGGGQGYEQYF. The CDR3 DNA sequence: TGTGCCAGGGGGGGAGGACAGGGTTACGAGCAGTACTTC.

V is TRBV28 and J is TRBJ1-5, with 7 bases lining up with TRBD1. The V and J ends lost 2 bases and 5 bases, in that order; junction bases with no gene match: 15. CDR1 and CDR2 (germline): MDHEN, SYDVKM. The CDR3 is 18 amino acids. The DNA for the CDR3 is TGTGCCAGCAGTTTAATGGCCGCCAGGGGGGTAGGCCATCAGCCCCAGCATTTT. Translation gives CASSLMAARGVGHQPQHF.

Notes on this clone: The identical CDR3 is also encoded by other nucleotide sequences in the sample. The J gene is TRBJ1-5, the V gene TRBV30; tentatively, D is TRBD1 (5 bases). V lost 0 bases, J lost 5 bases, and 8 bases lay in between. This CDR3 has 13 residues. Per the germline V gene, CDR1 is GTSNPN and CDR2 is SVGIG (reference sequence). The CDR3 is CAWSVGGDQPQHF. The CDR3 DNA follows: TGTGCCTGGAGTGTAGGAGGGGATCAGCCCCAGCATTTT.

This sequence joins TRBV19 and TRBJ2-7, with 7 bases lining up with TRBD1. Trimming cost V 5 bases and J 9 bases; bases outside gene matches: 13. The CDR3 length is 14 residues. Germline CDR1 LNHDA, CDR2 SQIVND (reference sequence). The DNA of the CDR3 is TGTGCCAGTAGTGAGCCGGGACAGCCTTGGCGGCAGTACTTC. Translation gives CASSEPGQPWRQYF.

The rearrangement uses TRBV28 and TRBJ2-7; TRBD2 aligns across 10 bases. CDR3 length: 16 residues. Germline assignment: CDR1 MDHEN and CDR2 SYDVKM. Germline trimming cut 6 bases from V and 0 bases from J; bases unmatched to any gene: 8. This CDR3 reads CASRVAGGKSSYEQYF. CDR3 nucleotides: TGTGCCAGCAGGGTAGCGGGAGGCAAAAGCTCCTACGAGCAGTACTTC.